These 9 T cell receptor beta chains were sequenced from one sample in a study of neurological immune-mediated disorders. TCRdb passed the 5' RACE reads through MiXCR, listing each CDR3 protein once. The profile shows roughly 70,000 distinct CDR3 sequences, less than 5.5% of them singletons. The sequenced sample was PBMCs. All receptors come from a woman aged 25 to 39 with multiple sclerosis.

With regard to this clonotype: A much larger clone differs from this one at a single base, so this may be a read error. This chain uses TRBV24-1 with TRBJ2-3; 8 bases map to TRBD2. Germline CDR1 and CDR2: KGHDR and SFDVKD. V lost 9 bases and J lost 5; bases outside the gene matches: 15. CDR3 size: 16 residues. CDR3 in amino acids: CATSPSGGTGQDTQYF. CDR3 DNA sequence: TGTGCCACCTCACCCTCGGGGGGGACGGGGCAAGATACGCAGTATTTT.

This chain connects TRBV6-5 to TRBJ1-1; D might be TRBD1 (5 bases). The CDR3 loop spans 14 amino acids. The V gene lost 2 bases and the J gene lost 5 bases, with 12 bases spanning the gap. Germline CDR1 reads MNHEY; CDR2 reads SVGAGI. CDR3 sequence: CASSYGGGGTEAFF. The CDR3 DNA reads TGTGCCAGCAGTTACGGGGGTGGGGGAACTGAAGCTTTCTTT.

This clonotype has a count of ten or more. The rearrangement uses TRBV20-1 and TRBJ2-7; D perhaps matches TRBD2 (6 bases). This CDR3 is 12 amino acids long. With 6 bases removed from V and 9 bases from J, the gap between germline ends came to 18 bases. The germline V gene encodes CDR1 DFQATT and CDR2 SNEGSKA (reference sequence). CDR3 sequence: CSAGGTPDGQYF. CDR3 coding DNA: TGCAGTGCGGGCGGGACCCCGGACGGGCAGTACTTC.

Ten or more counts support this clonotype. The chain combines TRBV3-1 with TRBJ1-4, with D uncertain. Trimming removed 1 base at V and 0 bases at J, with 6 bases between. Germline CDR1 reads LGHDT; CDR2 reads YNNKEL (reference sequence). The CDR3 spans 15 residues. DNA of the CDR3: TGTGCCAGCAGCCAAGGGTATGCAACTAATGAAAAACTGTTTTTT. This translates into CASSQGYATNEKLFF.

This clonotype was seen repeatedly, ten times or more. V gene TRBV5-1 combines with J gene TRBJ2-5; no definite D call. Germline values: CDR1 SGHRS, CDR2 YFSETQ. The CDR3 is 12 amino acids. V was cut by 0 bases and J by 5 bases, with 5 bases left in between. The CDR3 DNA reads TGCGCCAGCAGCTTGGGATCCGAGACCCAGTACTTC. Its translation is CASSLGSETQYF.

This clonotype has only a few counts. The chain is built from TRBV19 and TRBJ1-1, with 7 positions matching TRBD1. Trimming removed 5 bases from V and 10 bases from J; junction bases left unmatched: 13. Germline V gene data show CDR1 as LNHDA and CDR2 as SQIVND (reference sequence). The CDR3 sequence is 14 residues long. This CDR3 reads CASSAQTGSEGAFF. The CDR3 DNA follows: TGTGCCAGTAGTGCACAGACAGGGTCAGAGGGAGCTTTCTTT.

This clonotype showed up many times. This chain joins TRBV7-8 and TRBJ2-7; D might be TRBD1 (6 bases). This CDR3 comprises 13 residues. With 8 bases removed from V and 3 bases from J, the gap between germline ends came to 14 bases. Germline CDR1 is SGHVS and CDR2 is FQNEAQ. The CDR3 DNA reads TGTGCCAGCTCCCCGGCCAGGGGCTACGAGCAGTACTTC. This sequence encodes CASSPARGYEQYF. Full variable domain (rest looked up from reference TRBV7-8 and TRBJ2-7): GAGVSQSPRYKVAKRGQDVALRCDPISGHVSLFWYQQALGQGPEFLTYFQNEAQLDKSGLPSDRFFAERPEGSVSTLKIQRTQQEDSAVYLCASSPARGYEQYFGPGTRLTVT.

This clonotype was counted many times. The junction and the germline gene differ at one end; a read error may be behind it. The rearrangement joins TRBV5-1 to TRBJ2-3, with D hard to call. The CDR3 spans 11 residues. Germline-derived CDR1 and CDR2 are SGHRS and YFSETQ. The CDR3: CASSLEGTQYF. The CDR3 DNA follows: TGTGCCAGCAGCTTAGAAGGTACGCAGTATTTT. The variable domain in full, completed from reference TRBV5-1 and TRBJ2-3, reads KAGVTQTPRYLIKTRGQQVTLSCSPISGHRSVSWYQQTPGQGLQFLFEYFSETQRNKGNFPGRFSGRQFSNSRSEMNVSTLELGDSALYLCASSLEGTQYFGPGTRLTVL.

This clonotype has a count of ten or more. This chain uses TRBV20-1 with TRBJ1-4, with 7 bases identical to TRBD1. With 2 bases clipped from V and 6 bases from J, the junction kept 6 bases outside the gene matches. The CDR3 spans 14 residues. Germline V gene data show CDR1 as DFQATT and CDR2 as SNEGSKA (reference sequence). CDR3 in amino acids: CSARNPRGDEKLFF. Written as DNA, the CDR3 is TGCAGTGCTAGAAATCCCAGGGGGGATGAAAAACTGTTTTTT.